This T cell receptor (beta chain) was identified in a study of T-cell reconstitution after alpha-beta-depleted transplantation in children. In its sample, this clonotype was seen many times. The length of the CDR3 is 16 residues. V was pared by 4 bases and J by 2 bases, with 10 bases of the junction left unmatched. Germline lookup yields CDR1 SGHRS and CDR2 YFSETQ. The TCRbeta library was prepared with unique molecular identifiers. TCRdb independently ran MiXCR on the PCR reads; one entry per CDR3 protein. The data hold about 360,000 distinct CDR3 sequences, with 13% observed a single time. The chain has TRBV5-1 and TRBJ2-3; 7 nucleotides match TRBD1. The clonotype was recovered from a human donor who donated a stem cell graft to a child with Fanconi anemia. This specimen was PBMCs, taken from the stem cell graft. The CDR3 bases are TGCGCCAGCAGCGGCTCGCGACAGGGTCCCACAGATACGCAGTATTTT. It is translated as CASSGSRQGPTDTQYF.